These 30 T cell receptor beta chains share one sample of origin, sequenced in a study of T-cell reconstitution after alpha-beta-depleted transplantation in children. The TCRbeta library incorporated unique molecular identifiers. MiXCR was run by TCRdb on the PCR reads, yielding one entry per CDR3 protein. Of over 550,000 distinct CDR3 sequences listed, roughly a tenth are singletons. The material was PBMCs from the stem cell graft donor, obtained from the stem cell graft. The receptors derive from a human donor who donated a stem cell graft to a child with acute myeloid leukemia.

Ten or more counts support this clonotype. DNA for the CDR3: TGTGCCAGCAGCTGGACCGGGCCCCACCCCTACGAGCAGTACTTC. Residues: CASSWTGPHPYEQYF. The gene calls are TRBV7-9 and TRBJ2-7; no reliable D call. CDR3 length: 15 residues. V was clipped by 4 bases and J by 2 bases, with 15 bases between them. The V gene's germline CDR1 is SEHNR and CDR2 FQNEAQ (reference sequence).

This clonotype was picked up a small number of times. This sequence joins TRBV4-3 and TRBJ2-7; no clear D gene. Germline V gives CDR1 LGHNA, CDR2 YSLEER. This CDR3 region has 13 residues. Trimming cost V 0 bases and J 12 bases, with 15 bases left between them. CDR3 in amino acids: CASSQEWSHRPYF. The CDR3 DNA follows: TGCGCCAGCAGCCAAGAATGGTCCCACCGACCGTACTTC.

The chain links TRBV3-1 to TRBJ2-3; 13 nucleotides align to TRBD2. The CDR3 contains 18 residues. J lost 4 bases, V lost 3 bases, and 10 bases had no gene match. Germline CDR1 reads LGHDT; CDR2 reads YNNKEL (reference sequence). For the CDR3, the DNA is TGTGCCAGCAGCCAGGTCGGGACTAGCGGGGAAAGGGCAGATACGCAGTATTTT. It translates to CASSQVGTSGERADTQYF.

This clonotype was counted ten times or more. J is TRBJ2-2 and V is TRBV5-1; TRBD2 matches at 7 bases. After removal of 4 bases from V and 8 bases from J, the junction contained 8 bases not matched to a gene. Germline V gene sequence: CDR1 SGHRS, CDR2 YFSETQ. The CDR3 spans 14 residues. The CDR3 reads CASSTGLGLGELFF. In DNA, the CDR3 is TGCGCCAGCAGCACCGGACTAGGGTTAGGGGAGCTGTTTTTT.

Concerning this clonotype itself: With a much larger clone just one base away, this may be a read error. The V and J genes are TRBV6-2 or TRBV6-3 and TRBJ2-3, with D hard to call. The J call may be mistaken, given a closer DNA end match to TRBJ1-5. CDR1 and CDR2 (germline): MNHEY, SVGEGT. CDR3 length: 11 residues. The CDR3 is CASTHTDTQHF. CDR3 sequence (DNA): TGTGCCAGCACCCACACAGATACGCAGCATTTT.

This clonotype was counted a few times. This chain connects TRBV27 to TRBJ2-1, with 7 bases that match TRBD2. Germline V gives CDR1 MNHEY, CDR2 SMNVEV (reference sequence). V lost 4 bases to trimming and J lost 6 bases; unmatched junction nucleotides: 9. This CDR3 has 15 residues. CDR3 loop: CASSSLAGVPNEQFF. In DNA, the CDR3 is TGTGCCAGCAGTTCCCTGGCGGGAGTCCCCAATGAGCAGTTCTTC.

This clonotype occurred many times. The V call is TRBV28, the J call TRBJ2-7; D is uncertain. This CDR3 region has 13 residues. In germline, CDR1 is MDHEN, CDR2 SYDVKM. Trimming took 0 bases from V and 2 from J, leaving 5 bases between them. The DNA of the CDR3 is TGTGCCAGCAGTTTATGGCACACCTACGAGCAGTACTTC. Its translation is CASSLWHTYEQYF.

This clonotype was detected many times. V usage is TRBV20-1 and J usage is TRBJ2-7, with a possible D match to TRBD1 (6 bases). Germline CDR1 DFQATT, CDR2 SNEGSKA (reference sequence). V was clipped by 4 bases and J by 2 bases, with 15 bases between them. The length of the CDR3 is 14 residues. CDR3: CSAIRGWGTYEQYF. DNA for the CDR3: TGCAGTGCTATCAGGGGTTGGGGGACCTACGAGCAGTACTTC.

In its sample, this clonotype was seen many times. The rearrangement joins TRBV5-1 to TRBJ1-4, with D possibly matching TRBD1 (6 bases). Germline lookup yields CDR1 SGHRS and CDR2 YFSETQ. The CDR3 length is 15 residues. V lost 2 bases to trimming and J lost 6 bases, with 14 bases between them. CDR3 in amino acids: CASSFSGGRDEKLFF. Here the CDR3 DNA reads TGCGCCAGCAGCTTCTCTGGGGGCCGAGATGAAAAACTGTTTTTT.

V usage is TRBV7-6 and J usage is TRBJ1-1; unclear D gene. CDR1 and CDR2 (germline): SGHVS, FNYEAQ. Trimming removed 0 bases from V and 1 base from J, with 12 bases in between. There are 16 residues in the CDR3. The CDR3, as DNA: TGTGCCAGCAGCTTAGCTGGGGAGTCGCCGAACACTGAAGCTTTCTTT. This sequence encodes CASSLAGESPNTEAFF.

V and J are TRBV7-3 and TRBJ2-3; TRBD2 aligns across 8 bases. Trimming removed 0 bases from V and 4 bases from J; junction bases left unmatched: 6. Germline values: CDR1 SGHTA, CDR2 FQGTGA. The CDR3 sequence is 16 residues long. CDR3 DNA: TGTGCCAGCAGCTTAACAGCGGGAGTTGGGGCAGATACGCAGTATTTT. Translation gives CASSLTAGVGADTQYF. The variable domain in full, with the rest retrieved from reference TRBV7-3 and TRBJ2-3, is GAGVSQTPSNKVTEKGKYVELRCDPISGHTALYWYRQSLGQGPEFLIYFQGTGAADDSGLPNDRFFAVRPEGSVSTLKIQRTERGDSAVYLCASSLTAGVGADTQYFGPGTRLTVL.

This clonotype was seen a handful of times. This chain uses TRBV12-3 or TRBV12-4 with TRBJ2-3; D ambiguous. The CDR3 has 13 residues. V shed 7 bases and J shed 2 bases, with 10 bases lying between them. CDR3 sequence reads: CASTLDYTDTQYF. CDR3 DNA: TGTGCCAGCACCCTAGATTACACAGATACGCAGTATTTT.

Only a few counts were recorded for this clonotype. This chain uses TRBV6-2 or TRBV6-3 with TRBJ2-3; 8 nucleotides align to TRBD2. The CDR3 is 20 amino acids. V lost 8 bases, J lost 1 base, and 23 bases stayed unmatched. The germline V gene encodes CDR1 MNHEY and CDR2 SVGEGT. As DNA, the CDR3 is TGTGCCAGCGTAGCCCCGAGAGGAGCGGGAGTTGGGATTGGCACAGATACGCAGTATTTT. This codes for CASVAPRGAGVGIGTDTQYF.

The chain has TRBV20-1 and TRBJ1-1; D ambiguous. The CDR3 has 11 amino acids. Trimming shortened V by 3 bases and J by 8 bases, and 10 bases separated the two germline ends. The germline CDR1 and CDR2 sequences are DFQATT and SNEGSKA (reference sequence). The CDR3 protein is CSARPQQEAFF. In DNA form, the CDR3 reads TGCAGTGCTAGGCCCCAACAGGAAGCTTTCTTT.

This clonotype appeared a few times. This chain connects TRBV6-5 to TRBJ2-2, with D possibly being TRBD1 (5 bases). V lost 0 bases, J lost 1 base, and 9 bases lay in between. Germline V gene sequence: CDR1 MNHEY, CDR2 SVGAGI. The CDR3 has 16 amino acids. CDR3 in amino acids: CASSYSAQGNTGELFF. CDR3 nucleotides: TGTGCCAGCAGTTACTCGGCGCAGGGGAACACCGGGGAGCTGTTTTTT.

This chain joins TRBV30 and TRBJ1-4; 7 bases align to TRBD1. The CDR3 covers 14 residues. V gave up 8 bases and J gave up 7 bases; unmatched junction bases: 13. Germline V gene lookup returns CDR1 GTSNPN and CDR2 SVGIG (reference sequence). CDR3 coding DNA: TGTGCCCGACAGGGAAAAGGAGGTTTTGAAAAACTGTTTTTT. Amino acid sequence: CARQGKGGFEKLFF.

This clonotype was recorded many times. The chain couples TRBV2 to TRBJ2-3, with 7 bases aligning to TRBD1. This CDR3 comprises 14 residues. Looked up from germline, CDR1 is SNHLY and CDR2 is FYNNEI. The junction had 7 bases not matched to a gene; V was cut back by 10 bases and J by 0 bases. The CDR3 reads CAIPTGSSTDTQYF. CDR3 nucleotide sequence: TGTGCCATCCCGACAGGGTCAAGCACAGATACGCAGTATTTT.

This clonotype has a handful of counts. The chain carries TRBV6-2 or TRBV6-3 and TRBJ1-5; unclear D gene. This CDR3 spans 16 amino acids. The germline V gene encodes CDR1 MNHEY and CDR2 SVGEGT. Trimming pared 0 bases from V and 0 bases from J, leaving 9 bases between. CDR3: CASSYSTGVSNQPQHF. In nucleotides, the CDR3 is TGTGCCAGCAGTTACTCGACCGGGGTTAGCAATCAGCCCCAGCATTTT.

The chain joins TRBV4-3 to TRBJ2-2; 7 nucleotides line up with TRBD2. V was clipped by 4 bases and J by 4 bases; unmatched bases: 6. Germline V CDR1 and CDR2: LGHNA, YSLEER. The CDR3 sequence is 15 residues long. The CDR3 spells CASSREAGTTGELFF. CDR3 in DNA: TGCGCCAGCAGCCGAGAAGCGGGAACCACCGGGGAGCTGTTTTTT.

The chain links TRBV28 to TRBJ2-5, with 7 nucleotides matching TRBD1. V lost 6 bases to trimming and J lost 1 base; unmatched junction nucleotides: 2. Germline V gene data show CDR1 as MDHEN and CDR2 as SYDVKM. There are 13 residues in the CDR3. CDR3 protein: CASRRTGQETQYF. The CDR3 coding sequence is TGTGCCAGCAGACGGACAGGCCAAGAGACCCAGTACTTC. Full variable domain (rest looked up from reference TRBV28 and TRBJ2-5): DVKVTQSSRYLVKRTGEKVFLECVQDMDHENMFWYRQDPGLGLRLIYFSYDVKMKEKGDIPEGYSVSREKKERFSLILESASTNQTSMYLCASRRTGQETQYFGPGTRLLVL.

This clonotype was seen repeatedly, ten times or more. The V and J genes are TRBV7-2 and TRBJ1-1; no clear D. This CDR3 is 15 amino acids long. Between the trimmed V and J ends, which lost 2 bases and 3 bases, there was a span of 13 bases. The germline V gene has CDR1 SGHTA and CDR2 FQGNSA. The CDR3 DNA is TGTGCCAGCAGCTTATCGGCAAGTCTTTACACTGAAGCTTTCTTT. Protein: CASSLSASLYTEAFF.

About this clonotype: The junction departs from germline at one end; a sequencing error may be responsible. This sequence joins TRBV24-1 and TRBJ2-7; D possibly corresponds to TRBD2 (6 bases). This CDR3 region has 14 residues. The germline V gene has CDR1 KGHDR and CDR2 SFDVKD. DNA of the CDR3: TGTGCCACCAGTGATCGGGAGAGCTTAGACGAGCGGTACTTC. Its protein product is CATSDRESLDERYF.

This clonotype was observed a handful of times. This chain links TRBV10-3 with TRBJ1-6; 7 nucleotides agree with TRBD1. The CDR3 totals 14 residues. V was clipped by 6 bases and J by 7 bases; unmatched bases: 6. Looked up from germline, CDR1 is ENHRY and CDR2 is SYGVKD. CDR3 bases: TGTGCCATCAGCACAGGGGCTAGGAATTCACCCCTCCACTTT. The encoded protein is CAISTGARNSPLHF.

This clonotype was seen ten or more times. The V and J genes are TRBV12-3 or TRBV12-4 and TRBJ1-1, with unresolved D. The CDR3 is 13 residues long. V lost 4 bases to trimming and J lost 5 bases, with 11 bases between them. CDR3 bases: TGTGCCAGCAGTTCCGGGCCCTCGACTGAAGCTTTCTTT. Translation gives CASSSGPSTEAFF.

The gene calls are TRBV29-1 and TRBJ2-7; TRBD2 matches at 9 bases. The V gene end was trimmed by 7 bases and the J gene end by 3 bases; junction bases not matched to a gene: 7. CDR1 SQVTM and CDR2 ANQGSEA come from the germline V gene. The CDR3 length is 13 residues. In nucleotides, the CDR3 is TGCAGCGCCGGGACTAGCCGACTCTACGAGCAGTACTTC. Amino acids: CSAGTSRLYEQYF.

A remark on this clonotype: A single base separates this from a much larger clone, so it may be a read error. CDR3 in DNA: TGTGCCAGCAATTCCAGTGGGAGAGGATACCAAGAGACCCAGTACTTC. Residues: CASNSSGRGYQETQYF. The V gene is TRBV12-3 or TRBV12-4, the J gene TRBJ2-5; D is perhaps TRBD2 (5 bases). Between the trimmed V and J ends, which lost 7 bases and 0 bases, there was a span of 18 bases. This CDR3 has 16 amino acids.

This clonotype was recorded a few times. The chain combines TRBV30 with TRBJ1-1; a possible D gene is TRBD1 (6 bases). The CDR3 contains 11 residues. The V and J ends lost 5 bases and 9 bases respectively, with 13 bases between them. Per the germline V gene, CDR1 is GTSNPN and CDR2 is SVGIG (reference sequence). CDR3 sequence (DNA): TGTGCCTGGGAACAGGGAAACAAAGCTTTCTTT. This encodes CAWEQGNKAFF.

This clonotype occurred a few times. This sequence joins TRBV18 and TRBJ2-1; possible D gene TRBD2, 6 bases. CDR3 length: 15 residues. Germline-derived CDR1 and CDR2 are KGHSH and LQKENI. The V gene lost 1 base and the J gene lost 0 bases, with 7 bases spanning the gap. In nucleotides, the CDR3 is TGTGCCAGCTCACCACTGGGACTCTCCTACAATGAGCAGTTCTTC. Amino acid sequence: CASSPLGLSYNEQFF.

The sample holds many counts of this clonotype. The rearrangement links TRBV11-2 to TRBJ2-1; 13 bases are shared with TRBD2. With V trimmed by 6 bases and J by 7 bases, 6 bases remained unmatched. CDR1 is SGHAT and CDR2 is FQNNGV in the germline V gene. The CDR3 contains 15 residues. The CDR3 is CASSQLAGGENEQFF. DNA of the CDR3: TGTGCCAGCAGTCAACTAGCGGGAGGGGAAAATGAGCAGTTCTTC.

The sample holds a few counts of this clonotype. The V and J genes are TRBV2 and TRBJ2-3, with D uncertain. V dropped 3 bases and J dropped 0 bases, with 4 bases sitting between them. Germline values: CDR1 SNHLY, CDR2 FYNNEI. This CDR3 is 13 amino acids long. The CDR3 bases are TGTGCCAGCAGTGACTCCAGCACAGATACGCAGTATTTT. Translation gives CASSDSSTDTQYF.